These 27 T cell receptor beta chains share one sample of origin, sequenced in a study of cytomegalovirus exposure and HLA in healthy donors. TCRdb's copy holds only in-frame clones and misses some; the assay was immunoSEQ multiplex PCR. The table has roughly 150,000 clones, almost 85% seen once. Sequencing was done on a sample of PBMCs. The receptors were gathered from a man younger than 45 in good health and CMV-seropositive.

A single count supports this clone. The V gene is TRBV28, the J gene TRBJ2-7; 8 bases are shared with TRBD1. V shed 2 bases, J shed 5 bases, and the junction held 8 bases outside the gene matches. Per germline, CDR1 MDHEN and CDR2 SYDVKM. The CDR3 runs 15 residues. The CDR3 DNA is TGTGCCAGCAGTTTACCCCAGGGGGCGTTCGACGAGCAGTACTTC. This codes for CASSLPQGAFDEQYF. The full variable domain, with the rest looked up from reference TRBV28 and TRBJ2-7, is DVKVTQSSRYLVKRTGEKVFLECVQDMDHENMFWYRQDPGLGLRLIYFSYDVKMKEKGDIPEGYSVSREKKERFSLILESASTNQTSMYLCASSLPQGAFDEQYFGPGTRLTVT.

The rearrangement links TRBV28 to TRBJ1-5, with 12 bases lining up with TRBD1. The germline V gene has CDR1 MDHEN and CDR2 SYDVKM. J was trimmed by 2 bases and V by 4 bases; bases with no gene match: 3. This CDR3 region has 16 residues. The CDR3 protein is CASSSGQGAGNQPQHF. CDR3 sequence (DNA): TGTGCCAGCAGTTCGGGACAGGGGGCCGGCAATCAGCCCCAGCATTTT. Looking up the rest from reference TRBV28 and TRBJ1-5 gives the full variable domain: DVKVTQSSRYLVKRTGEKVFLECVQDMDHENMFWYRQDPGLGLRLIYFSYDVKMKEKGDIPEGYSVSREKKERFSLILESASTNQTSMYLCASSSGQGAGNQPQHFGDGTRLSIL.

V and J are TRBV6-1 and TRBJ2-1; 8 bases match TRBD2. V trimming: 4 bases; J trimming: 0 bases; junction bases outside the gene matches: 8. Germline lookup yields CDR1 MNHNS and CDR2 SASEGT. The CDR3 spans 17 residues. CDR3 nucleotide sequence: TGTGCCAGCAGTGCCACGGGGCTAGCGGGCTCCTACAATGAGCAGTTCTTC. It yields the protein CASSATGLAGSYNEQFF.

The chain carries TRBV10-2 and TRBJ1-1; 9 bases map to TRBD1. The CDR3 is 14 amino acids. Germline values: CDR1 WSHSY, CDR2 SAAADI. J lost 1 base, V lost 6 bases, and 3 bases had no gene match. Here the CDR3 reads CASRTGQGNTEAFF. Written as DNA, the CDR3 is TGCGCCAGCAGGACGGGACAGGGGAACACTGAAGCTTTCTTT.

The chain combines TRBV28 with TRBJ1-1; tentative D call: TRBD1 (5 bases). The CDR3 has 15 residues. V was cut by 1 base and J by 1 base, with 10 bases left in between. Germline CDR1 MDHEN, CDR2 SYDVKM. The CDR3 loop is CASSLLTEKNTEAFF. CDR3 nucleotides: TGTGCCAGCAGTTTATTGACAGAAAAGAACACTGAAGCTTTCTTT.

The rearrangement joins TRBV10-3 to TRBJ2-3; TRBD1 agrees at 10 bases. Germline CDR1 and CDR2: ENHRY and SYGVKD. V trimming: 8 bases; J trimming: 0 bases; junction bases outside the gene matches: 5. CDR3 size: 15 residues. CDR3 sequence: CAIWDRGPSTDTQYF. The CDR3 DNA reads as TGTGCCATCTGGGACAGGGGCCCAAGCACAGATACGCAGTATTTT.

The chain links TRBV5-4 to TRBJ2-7; TRBD1 matches at 7 bases. V was clipped by 4 bases and J by 1 base; unmatched bases: 5. The CDR3 spans 14 residues. CDR1 and CDR2 (germline): SGHNT, YYREEE (reference sequence). CDR3 sequence reads: CASSPGTESYEQYF. CDR3 coding DNA: TGTGCCAGCAGCCCAGGGACAGAGTCCTACGAGCAGTACTTC.

The chain couples TRBV30 to TRBJ2-5, with D possibly TRBD1 on 5 matching bases. V shed 0 bases and J shed 4 bases, with 9 bases lying between them. Looked up from germline, CDR1 is GTSNPN and CDR2 is SVGIG (reference sequence). The CDR3 runs to 13 residues. The CDR3 here is CAWSVRRAETQYF. In nucleotides, the CDR3 is TGTGCCTGGAGTGTACGCAGGGCAGAGACCCAGTACTTC.

The chain recombines TRBV4-2 with TRBJ1-2, with D unclear. This CDR3 has 13 amino acids. With 0 bases removed from V and 4 bases from J, the gap between germline ends came to 6 bases. Germline CDR1 LGHNA, CDR2 YNFKEQ. In nucleotides, the CDR3 is TGTGCCAGCAGCCAAGAAATATCCTATGGCTACACCTTC. Protein product: CASSQEISYGYTF.

This clone is a singleton in its sample. J is TRBJ2-1 and V is TRBV7-9; a possible D gene is TRBD1 (8 bases). The CDR3 is made up of 14 amino acids. Trimming took 4 bases from V and 8 from J, leaving 15 bases between them. Germline loops: CDR1 SEHNR, CDR2 FQNEAQ (reference sequence). In DNA form, the CDR3 reads TGTGCCAGCAGCTACAGGGGGAGGGTCGATGAGCAGTTCTTC. Translated: CASSYRGRVDEQFF.

This chain joins TRBV27 and TRBJ1-2, with a tentative D call TRBD1 (5 bases). The germline CDR1 and CDR2 sequences are MNHEY and SMNVEV (reference sequence). Between the trimmed V and J ends, which lost 5 bases and 4 bases, there was a span of 14 bases. CDR3 length equals 14 residues. CDR3 sequence (DNA): TGTGCCAGCAGTCCTTCTAGGGACTCCTATGGCTACACCTTC. It specifies CASSPSRDSYGYTF.

The chain uses TRBV30 and TRBJ2-6; the match to TRBD1 covers 8 bases. The CDR3 totals 17 residues. V trimming: 2 bases; J trimming: 0 bases; junction bases outside the gene matches: 6. Germline CDR1 and CDR2: GTSNPN and SVGIG (reference sequence). CDR3 in DNA: TGTGCCTGGAGTCGGACAGGGTATCTCTCTGGGGCCAACGTCCTGACTTTC. Protein product: CAWSRTGYLSGANVLTF.

The chain is built from TRBV19 and TRBJ2-3, with D perhaps matching TRBD2 (5 bases). V lost 7 bases and J lost 5, with 10 bases in between. The CDR3 is 12 amino acids. Per germline, CDR1 LNHDA and CDR2 SQIVND (reference sequence). The CDR3 is CASTAGGDTQYF. In DNA, the CDR3 is TGTGCCAGTACCGCCGGAGGAGATACGCAGTATTTT.

This sequence joins TRBV27 and TRBJ2-3; 13 nucleotides line up with TRBD2. In germline, CDR1 is MNHEY, CDR2 SMNVEV (reference sequence). V was clipped by 6 bases and J by 6 bases; unmatched bases: 24. The CDR3 sequence is 21 residues long. In nucleotides, the CDR3 is TGTGCCAGCAGGACGGCGGGGTTGGGGACTAGCGGGGCGTCCCTCGCCGATACGCAGTATTTT. It specifies CASRTAGLGTSGASLADTQYF.

The J gene is TRBJ2-1, the V gene TRBV6-5, with TRBD1 identical over 9 bases. The CDR3 spans 15 residues. J gave up 12 bases and V 6 bases, and 15 bases lay outside the gene matches. CDR1 and CDR2 (germline): MNHEY, SVGAGI. The CDR3 here is CASRISGQGSYRQFF. The CDR3 DNA reads TGTGCCAGCAGGATCTCAGGACAGGGGAGCTACCGGCAGTTCTTC.

In this sample, this clone turned up a few times. The V call is TRBV29-1, the J call TRBJ1-2; 8 positions match TRBD1. The CDR3 contains 11 residues. J lost 10 bases, V lost 4 bases, and 5 bases had no gene match. Germline CDR1 and CDR2: SQVTM and ANQGSEA. CDR3 in DNA: TGCAGCGTTGCCCGGACAGGGCACTACACCTTC. It codes for CSVARTGHYTF.

V gene TRBV6-5 combines with J gene TRBJ1-1; TRBD1 matches at 9 bases. V gave up 4 bases and J gave up 5 bases; unmatched junction bases: 11. CDR3 length: 16 residues. Germline V gene lookup returns CDR1 MNHEY and CDR2 SVGAGI. The CDR3 nucleotides read TGTGCCAGCAGTTCGCGTCGTACAGGGGGCCGGACTGAAGCTTTCTTT. Protein: CASSSRRTGGRTEAFF.

The chain recombines TRBV15 with TRBJ2-5; TRBD1 might be the D (6 bases). The CDR3 loop spans 14 amino acids. Germline CDR1 is LNHNV and CDR2 is YYDKDF (reference sequence). Trimming removed 5 bases at V and 2 bases at J, with 12 bases between. The CDR3 loop is CATSRRTAQETQYF. CDR3 nucleotide sequence: TGTGCCACCAGCCGACGGACAGCTCAAGAGACCCAGTACTTC.

This chain links TRBV6-5 with TRBJ1-1; D is perhaps TRBD1 (5 bases). The CDR3 runs to 13 residues. V lost 7 bases to trimming and J lost 3 bases, with 12 bases between them. Germline V CDR1 and CDR2: MNHEY, SVGAGI. The CDR3 nucleotides read TGTGCCAGCACCCGAGACAGAGACACTGAAGCTTTCTTT. This codes for CASTRDRDTEAFF.

The V and J genes are TRBV14 and TRBJ2-7; maybe TRBD1 (5 bases). This CDR3 region has 15 residues. CDR1 is SGHDN and CDR2 is FVKESK in the germline V gene. V lost 0 bases and J 0 bases, leaving 9 bases between the germline ends. The CDR3 is CASSQENRLSYEQYF. CDR3 bases: TGTGCCAGCAGCCAAGAAAACAGGCTCTCCTACGAGCAGTACTTC. Full variable domain (missing parts from reference TRBV14 and TRBJ2-7): EAGVTQFPSHSVIEKGQTVTLRCDPISGHDNLYWYRRVMGKEIKFLLHFVKESKQDESGMPNNRFLAERTGGTYSTLKVQPAELEDSGVYFCASSQENRLSYEQYFGPGTRLTVT.

The gene calls are TRBV9 and TRBJ1-3; D not certain. V was cut by 3 bases and J by 3 bases, with 10 bases left in between. Germline loops: CDR1 SGDLS, CDR2 YYNGEE. This CDR3 contains 14 residues. The CDR3 nucleotides are TGTGCCAGCAGCGCTACTAATATTGGAAACACCATATATTTT. This gives the protein CASSATNIGNTIYF.

V gene TRBV7-2 combines with J gene TRBJ2-7; 8 bases align to TRBD2. V lost 2 bases and J lost 1; bases outside the gene matches: 4. There are 15 residues in the CDR3. The germline V gene has CDR1 SGHTA and CDR2 FQGNSA. The CDR3 nucleotides read TGTGCCAGCAGCTTACCCACTAGCGGTTCCTACGAGCAGTACTTC. Its protein product is CASSLPTSGSYEQYF.

V gene TRBV4-1 combines with J gene TRBJ2-1; 9 bases match TRBD2. CDR3 length equals 17 residues. The V gene's germline CDR1 is MGHRA and CDR2 YSYEKL. With 3 bases clipped from V and 2 bases from J, the junction kept 8 bases outside the gene matches. CDR3 sequence: CASSQGRAGGTYNEQFF. CDR3 DNA: TGCGCCAGCAGCCAGGGTAGAGCGGGGGGCACCTACAATGAGCAGTTCTTC.

Only one count was recorded for this clone. The CDR3 sequence is CASSVDWDSYNEQFF. As DNA, the CDR3 is TGTGCCAGCAGTGTGGACTGGGACTCCTACAATGAGCAGTTCTTC. J is TRBJ2-1 and V is TRBV27; D is perhaps TRBD2 (5 bases). The CDR3 consists of 15 residues. Trimming took off 5 bases at V and 0 bases at J, with 11 bases between the two ends. Germline lookup yields CDR1 MNHEY and CDR2 SMNVEV (reference sequence).

The rearrangement links TRBV5-1 to TRBJ2-1; 7 bases line up with TRBD2. From germline, CDR1 is SGHRS and CDR2 YFSETQ. The ends lost 2 bases at V and 2 bases at J; junction bases unmatched: 4. The CDR3 covers 15 residues. CDR3 DNA sequence: TGCGCCAGCAGCTTCGACGCGGGGGCCTACAATGAGCAGTTCTTC. Translated, it gives CASSFDAGAYNEQFF.

This chain links TRBV7-3 with TRBJ1-4; TRBD1 aligns across 9 bases. The J segment lost 8 bases and the V segment lost 0 bases, leaving 13 bases of the junction unmatched. This CDR3 spans 18 amino acids. Germline V gene data show CDR1 as SGHTA and CDR2 as FQGTGA. CDR3 residues: CASSLTEHRTGDLEKLFF. The CDR3 nucleotides are TGTGCCAGCAGCTTAACCGAACATCGGACAGGGGATTTGGAAAAACTGTTTTTT. The full variable domain, completed using reference TRBV7-3 and TRBJ1-4, is GAGVSQTPSNKVTEKGKYVELRCDPISGHTALYWYRQSLGQGPEFLIYFQGTGAADDSGLPNDRFFAVRPEGSVSTLKIQRTERGDSAVYLCASSLTEHRTGDLEKLFFGSGTQLSVL.

The chain is built from TRBV19 and TRBJ2-3; 14 bases line up with TRBD2. Germline V gene lookup returns CDR1 LNHDA and CDR2 SQIVND (reference sequence). CDR3 length: 15 residues. J gave up 5 bases and V 4 bases, and 2 bases lay outside the gene matches. The CDR3 sequence is CASSTTSGGGDTQYF. As DNA, the CDR3 is TGTGCCAGTAGTACGACTAGCGGGGGGGGAGATACGCAGTATTTT.